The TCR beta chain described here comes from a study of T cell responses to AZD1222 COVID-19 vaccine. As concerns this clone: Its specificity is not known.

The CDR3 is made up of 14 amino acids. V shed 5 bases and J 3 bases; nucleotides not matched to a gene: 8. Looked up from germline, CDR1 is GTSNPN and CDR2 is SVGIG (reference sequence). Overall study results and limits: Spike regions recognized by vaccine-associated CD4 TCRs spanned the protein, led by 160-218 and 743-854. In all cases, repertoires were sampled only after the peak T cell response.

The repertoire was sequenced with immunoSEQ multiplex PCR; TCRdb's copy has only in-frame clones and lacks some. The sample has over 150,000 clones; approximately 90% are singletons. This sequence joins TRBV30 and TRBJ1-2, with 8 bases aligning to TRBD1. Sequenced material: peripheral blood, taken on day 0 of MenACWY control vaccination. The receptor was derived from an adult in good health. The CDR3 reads CAWSRQGRDYGYTF. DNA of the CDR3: TGTGCCTGGTCCCGACAGGGGAGGGACTATGGCTACACCTTC.